Detailed here is one T cell receptor (beta chain). Its specificity is unknown. Described treatment: some 20 received Ad26.COV2.S at low or high dose, single or two shots; 5 received placebo; per-sample allocation not given. Collection of the samples took place on day 63 after the first injection of vaccine or placebo. The data derive from a study of Ad26.COV2.S vaccination and SARS-CoV-2 variants. Overall study: The COV1001 Ad26.COV2.S trial arm included the donor.

TCRdb keeps only in-frame clones here, not all; method: immunoSEQ multiplex PCR. The data show approximately 410,000 clones, approximately 92% seen once. V lost 2 bases, J lost 6 bases, and 11 bases lay in between. There are 14 residues in the CDR3. CDR1 is SGHNT and CDR2 is YYREEE in the germline V gene (reference sequence). Broader study findings: From the TCR breadth and depth analyses, total T cell responses may have been underestimated. It was found that vaccine and placebo recipients had similar non-spike TCR breadth.

This TCR was sampled from a person aged 18 to 59 who received the Ad26.COV2.S COVID-19 vaccine or a placebo. The rearrangement uses TRBV5-4 and TRBJ2-2, with a possible D match to TRBD1 (5 bases). Sequencing was performed on peripheral blood, taken in a trial of Ad26.COV2.S vaccine versus placebo. The CDR3 DNA sequence: TGTGCCAGCAGCTTACGGATGGGGCCCGGGGAGCTGTTTTTT. It specifies CASSLRMGPGELFF.